The following is a T cell receptor (beta chain) sequence with its context. Amplification targeted TCR beta CDR3 regions from RNA transcripts. The primer set for the first-round RT-PCR of the TCR CDR3 was HTBI. TCRdb analysed the multiplex PCR reads with MiXCR anew, one entry per CDR3 protein. The sample consists of around 300,000 distinct CDR3 sequences, around 22% of them appearing once. The sample comes from a study of T cells in Graves' hyperthyroidism and ophthalmopathy. The PBMCs studied were ones that came from 10 ml fresh peripheral blood. V shed 5 bases, J shed 16 bases, and the junction held 4 bases outside the gene matches. This CDR3 is 11 amino acids long. Germline CDR1 reads MDHEN; CDR2 reads SYDVKM.

The sequence derives from a man aged 25-40 years with Graves' ophthalmopathy. This chain connects TRBV28 to TRBJ2-1; 11 nucleotides agree with TRBD1. Sequencing was done on a sample of blood. In nucleotides, the CDR3 is TGTGCCAGCAGTAAAGGGACAGGGGGTTTCTTC. Protein sequence: CASSKGTGGFF.